The entry below describes one T cell receptor beta chain. Antigen unknown. The data belong to a study of T cell responses to AZD1222 COVID-19 vaccine. V was clipped by 5 bases and J by 9 bases, with 11 bases between them. CDR1 and CDR2 (germline): SEHNR, FQNEAQ (reference sequence). The CDR3 is 11 residues long. Study outcomes and limitations: There were mostly white British donors and more females than males, and clonal diversity was possibly underestimated. Vaccination with two AZD1222 doses was followed by a rise in Spike-specific TCR breadth and depth.

Method: immunoSEQ multiplex PCR; TCRdb's copy keeps in-frame clones and lacks some. The data hold 120,000 or so clones, with 80% to 90% observed a single time. The gene calls are TRBV7-9 and TRBJ2-7; no clear D. This TCR came from an adult in good health. This sample comprised peripheral blood, obtained on day 0 of AZD1222 vaccination. The DNA for the CDR3 is TGTGCCAGCAGCCCCGAATTCCGGCAGTACTTC. Translated, it gives CASSPEFRQYF.